Following are 18 T cell receptor beta chains from one sample sequenced in a study of radiotherapy plus CTLA-4 blockade in lung cancer. The data were produced by immunoSEQ multiplex PCR, yet TCRdb's version contains in-frame clones alone and is incomplete. The sample contains 85,000 to 90,000 clones, approximately 86% of which appear only once. Material: peripheral blood, obtained from a patient treated with radiotherapy plus ipilimumab. These receptors all come from a human donor with non-small cell lung cancer that progressed on radiotherapy plus ipilimumab.

The rearrangement links TRBV10-3 to TRBJ1-2; D call uncertain. The V gene's germline CDR1 is ENHRY and CDR2 SYGVKD. CDR3 size: 13 residues. V lost 3 bases to trimming and J lost 2 bases, with 7 bases between them. CDR3 in amino acids: CAISDEQNYGYTF. The DNA for the CDR3 is TGTGCCATCAGTGATGAGCAGAACTATGGCTACACCTTC.

The CDR3 loop reads CASSKPGDNEKLFF. The CDR3 DNA follows: TGCGCCAGCAGTAAGCCAGGCGATAATGAAAAACTGTTTTTT. The chain links TRBV10-1 to TRBJ1-4; D remains unclear. The germline gives CDR1 WNHNN, CDR2 SYGVQD (reference sequence). V dropped 5 bases and J dropped 4 bases, with 11 bases sitting between them. The CDR3 has 14 amino acids.

This clone was seen once. The chain uses TRBV6-1 and TRBJ2-7; D is perhaps TRBD1 (5 bases). Germline V lookup: CDR1 MNHNS, CDR2 SASEGT. Trimming removed 0 bases at V and 0 bases at J, with 9 bases between. This CDR3 has 15 amino acids. In DNA, the CDR3 is TGTGCCAGCAGTGAAGCTCGACAGAGCTCCTACGAGCAGTACTTC. It yields the protein CASSEARQSSYEQYF.

The chain uses TRBV15 and TRBJ1-2, with a tentative D call TRBD1 (5 bases). This CDR3 has 14 residues. The V gene's germline CDR1 is LNHNV and CDR2 YYDKDF (reference sequence). The germline V and J ends were trimmed by 6 bases and 8 bases, with 19 bases remaining between them. The CDR3 bases are TGTGCCACCAGTCCGGGCAGGGAAATTGGAGGCTACACCTTC. This codes for CATSPGREIGGYTF.

The chain uses TRBV4-3 and TRBJ1-1; D gene unclear. V lost 0 bases and J lost 1, with 9 bases in between. There are 15 residues in the CDR3. CDR1 LGHNA and CDR2 YSLEER come from the germline V gene. CDR3 loop: CASSQDGGGNTEAFF. Here the CDR3 DNA reads TGCGCCAGCAGCCAAGATGGTGGAGGGAACACTGAAGCTTTCTTT.

The CDR3 DNA follows: TGTGCCTGGGTTGGTTCGAATAGGAACACTGAAGCTTTCTTT. Translating gives CAWVGSNRNTEAFF. The chain combines TRBV30 with TRBJ1-1, with D unresolved. CDR3 length: 14 residues. CDR1 is GTSNPN, CDR2 SVGIG, per germline (reference sequence). V lost 5 bases to trimming and J lost 1 base, with 14 bases between them.

This clone was seen once. This chain joins TRBV5-1 and TRBJ2-3; maybe TRBD1 (5 bases). Trimming stripped 1 base from V and 2 bases from J, with 11 bases between. This CDR3 comprises 15 residues. Germline-derived CDR1 and CDR2 are SGHRS and YFSETQ. The CDR3 sequence is CASSLSGKVTDTQYF. As DNA, the CDR3 is TGCGCCAGCAGCTTGTCAGGGAAGGTCACAGATACGCAGTATTTT.

The V and J genes are TRBV2 and TRBJ1-3; weak D call: TRBD1 (5 bases). V shed 4 bases and J shed 5 bases, with 6 bases lying between them. In germline, CDR1 is SNHLY, CDR2 FYNNEI. The CDR3 is 12 amino acids. The CDR3 loop is CASSGDRNTIYF. As DNA, the CDR3 is TGTGCCAGCAGTGGGGACCGAAACACCATATATTTT.

The chain uses TRBV2 and TRBJ1-5, with D possibly being TRBD1 (6 bases). From germline, CDR1 is SNHLY and CDR2 FYNNEI. Trimming cost V 5 bases and J 5 bases, with 16 bases left between them. The CDR3 sequence is 15 residues long. In DNA, the CDR3 is TGTGCCAGCAGTACCGGGGGCGGGTGGGATCAGCCCCAGCATTTT. It yields the protein CASSTGGGWDQPQHF. Full variable domain (remainder filled in from reference TRBV2 and TRBJ1-5): EPEVTQTPSHQVTQMGQEVILRCVPISNHLYFYWYRQILGQKVEFLVSFYNNEISEKSEIFDDQFSVERPDGSNFTLKIRSTKLEDSAMYFCASSTGGGWDQPQHFGDGTRLSIL.

The gene calls are TRBV6-5 and TRBJ1-2; D may be TRBD1 (5 bases). Germline-derived CDR1 and CDR2 are MNHEY and SVGAGI. The CDR3 sequence is 15 residues long. With 8 bases removed from V and 5 bases from J, the gap between germline ends came to 21 bases. The CDR3 region is CASGRPDRSGYGYTF. In nucleotides, the CDR3 is TGTGCCAGCGGACGACCTGACCGCTCAGGGTATGGCTACACCTTC.

V usage is TRBV29-1 and J usage is TRBJ2-3; 10 bases fit TRBD2. Unmatched junction bases numbered 9, after V lost 4 bases and J lost 2 bases. Germline V CDR1 and CDR2: SQVTM, ANQGSEA. This CDR3 has 16 amino acids. The CDR3 DNA follows: TGCAGCGTTGGGGGACTAGCGATCGGGTCCACAGATACGCAGTATTTT. Its translation: CSVGGLAIGSTDTQYF.

This chain links TRBV18 with TRBJ1-1; D unclear. CDR1 is KGHSH, CDR2 LQKENI, per germline. There are 13 residues in the CDR3. Trimming shortened V by 6 bases and J by 5 bases, and 13 bases separated the two germline ends. For the CDR3, the DNA is TGTGCCAGCTCGACCAGTCAGGAAACTGAAGCTTTCTTT. This sequence encodes CASSTSQETEAFF.

This clone has just one count. This rearrangement joins TRBV28 to TRBJ2-7; no definite D call. CDR3 length: 15 amino acids. V lost 5 bases to trimming and J lost 0 bases, with 14 bases between them. Germline V gene sequence: CDR1 MDHEN, CDR2 SYDVKM. The chain's CDR3 is CASSPLDGRSYEQYF. The CDR3 nucleotides are TGTGCCAGCAGTCCTTTGGACGGCCGCTCCTACGAGCAGTACTTC.

The sample holds a few counts of this clone. The chain employs TRBV6-6 and TRBJ1-1; no clear D. The germline CDR1 and CDR2 sequences are MNHNY and SVGAGI (reference sequence). V lost 5 bases, J lost 1 base, and 5 bases lay in between. The CDR3 contains 12 residues. The CDR3 nucleotides are TGTGCCAGCAGTACATCGAACACTGAAGCTTTCTTT. Amino acids: CASSTSNTEAFF.

This clone was observed a single time. This chain's CDR3 is CASRAHQGGRAEAFF. CDR3 nucleotide sequence: TGTGCCAGCAGGGCCCACCAGGGAGGTAGGGCTGAAGCTTTCTTT. The rearrangement links TRBV27 to TRBJ1-1; a weak D match, TRBD1 (5 bases). In germline, CDR1 is MNHEY, CDR2 SMNVEV (reference sequence). CDR3 length equals 15 residues. V was cut by 6 bases and J by 6 bases, with 20 bases left in between.

V gene TRBV2 combines with J gene TRBJ1-3; a weak D match, TRBD1 (5 bases). The CDR3 consists of 13 residues. Germline V CDR1 and CDR2: SNHLY, FYNNEI. Deletions cut 7 bases from V and 5 bases from J, with 12 bases between. DNA for the CDR3: TGTGCCAGCATGGGGGGGATCAGAAACACCATATATTTT. Amino acids: CASMGGIRNTIYF.

The V gene is TRBV11-2, the J gene TRBJ2-5, with D possibly matching TRBD2 (6 bases). The CDR3 consists of 18 residues. CDR1 SGHAT and CDR2 FQNNGV come from the germline V gene. Trimming removed 5 bases at V and 4 bases at J, with 26 bases between. The CDR3 coding sequence is TGTGCCAGCAGCCCCCTTCCCCACGGGAGAGAGGAAAGAGAGACCCAGTACTTC. Translated, it gives CASSPLPHGREERETQYF.

The rearrangement links TRBV4-1 to TRBJ1-4; TRBD1 might be the D (5 bases). This CDR3 contains 15 residues. Trimming took off 1 base at V and 8 bases at J, with 14 bases between the two ends. Germline-derived CDR1 and CDR2 are MGHRA and YSYEKL. The CDR3 DNA follows: TGCGCCAGCAGCCAAGCGGTCCGCGGGGGGGAAAAACTGTTTTTT. Translating it yields CASSQAVRGGEKLFF.